The 17 T cell receptor beta chains below were found in one sample sequenced in a study of response to subunit inactivated influenza vaccine. TCRdb analysed the RT-PCR reads with MiXCR anew, one entry per CDR3 protein. The sample lists 600,000 to 850,000 distinct CDR3 sequences; 13% to 15% were seen once. The sequences come from PBMCs from blood, collected around 14 days before vaccination. The receptors were sampled from a man in his forties or fifties who received an inactivated influenza vaccine.

Only a few counts were recorded for this clonotype. V usage is TRBV11-1 and J usage is TRBJ1-2; D is unresolved. There are 12 residues in the CDR3. Germline V gene data show CDR1 as SGHAT and CDR2 as FQDESV (reference sequence). V lost 5 bases and J 4 bases, leaving 8 bases between the germline ends. The CDR3: CASSQLGYGYTF. CDR3 nucleotide sequence: TGTGCCAGCAGCCAGTTAGGCTATGGCTACACCTTC.

This clonotype has a count of ten or more. This chain uses TRBV5-1 with TRBJ2-5; D is uncertain. The CDR3 has 13 residues. V shed 4 bases and J shed 1 base, with 8 bases lying between them. CDR1 SGHRS and CDR2 YFSETQ come from the germline V gene. The CDR3 here is CASSGLGQETQYF. DNA of the CDR3: TGCGCCAGCAGCGGGTTGGGCCAAGAGACCCAGTACTTC.

This clonotype has a count of ten or more. The V gene is TRBV4-2, the J gene TRBJ2-4; TRBD2 aligns across 10 bases. The CDR3 runs 16 residues. V was clipped by 0 bases and J by 7 bases; unmatched bases: 6. Germline V lookup: CDR1 LGHNA, CDR2 YNFKEQ. The CDR3 loop is CASSQEGTSALNIQYF. In nucleotides, the CDR3 is TGTGCCAGCAGCCAAGAAGGGACTAGCGCTCTTAACATTCAGTACTTC.

This chain uses TRBV4-3 with TRBJ2-4; 8 bases are shared with TRBD1. The V segment lost 2 bases and the J segment 6 bases; nucleotides outside the gene matches: 18. The length of the CDR3 is 19 residues. Germline CDR1 LGHNA, CDR2 YSLEER. The CDR3 nucleotides read TGCGCCAGCAGCCAACATACGATAGGCGCAGGGGGCACCGGAAACATTCAGTACTTC. It specifies CASSQHTIGAGGTGNIQYF.

This clonotype was observed a handful of times. This chain joins TRBV20-1 and TRBJ2-2, with D perhaps matching TRBD2 (6 bases). Trimming removed 6 bases from V and 1 base from J, with 18 bases in between. CDR1 and CDR2 from the germline V gene are DFQATT and SNEGSKA (reference sequence). The CDR3 consists of 16 residues. CDR3 in DNA: TGCAGTGCCCCAGTGGGGGGACGGGGGAACACCGGGGAGCTGTTTTTT. Its protein product is CSAPVGGRGNTGELFF.

CDR3 protein: CAWSALPGRGDTQYF. As DNA, the CDR3 is TGTGCCTGGAGTGCACTCCCAGGGCGCGGAGATACGCAGTATTTT. The chain uses TRBV30 and TRBJ2-3; the D gene is possibly TRBD1 (5 bases). Looked up from germline, CDR1 is GTSNPN and CDR2 is SVGIG (reference sequence). The CDR3 length is 15 residues. The V end lost 1 base, the J end lost 5 bases, and 16 bases lay between the germline ends.

The rearrangement links TRBV7-9 to TRBJ1-2; D is perhaps TRBD1 (5 bases). Trimming removed 8 bases from V and 0 bases from J, with 10 bases in between. The germline CDR1 and CDR2 sequences are SEHNR and FQNEAQ (reference sequence). This CDR3 is 13 amino acids long. The CDR3 region is CASPDRANYGYTF. DNA of the CDR3: TGTGCCAGCCCAGACAGAGCTAACTATGGCTACACCTTC.

The rearrangement uses TRBV4-2 and TRBJ2-7; the D call may be TRBD1 or TRBD2 (5 bases each). The CDR3 spans 17 residues. Germline V gives CDR1 LGHNA, CDR2 YNFKEQ. V gave up 1 base and J gave up 1 base, with 17 bases separating them. CDR3 residues: CASSQVGRGPSSYEQYF. CDR3 sequence (DNA): TGTGCCAGCAGCCAAGTGGGCCGGGGACCGAGTTCCTACGAGCAGTACTTC.

This chain joins TRBV25-1 and TRBJ2-3, with 9 nucleotides matching TRBD2. V shed 7 bases, J shed 0 bases, and the junction held 5 bases outside the gene matches. The germline V gene has CDR1 MGHDK and CDR2 SYGVNS. The CDR3 consists of 15 residues. The CDR3 bases are TGTGCCAGCATGAGCGGGGGGTATAGCACAGATACGCAGTATTTT. As protein: CASMSGGYSTDTQYF.

V and J are TRBV6-2 or TRBV6-3 and TRBJ2-4, with 8 nucleotides matching TRBD1. This CDR3 spans 16 amino acids. Looked up from germline, CDR1 is MNHEY and CDR2 is SVGEGT. J gave up 4 bases and V 0 bases, and 5 bases lay outside the gene matches. In nucleotides, the CDR3 is TGTGCCAGCAGTTACTCCCCCCGGACAGGGAAAAACATTCAGTACTTC. It is translated as CASSYSPRTGKNIQYF.

This chain uses TRBV20-1 with TRBJ2-1; 9 bases are shared with TRBD2. The length of the CDR3 is 15 residues. Per germline, CDR1 DFQATT and CDR2 SNEGSKA (reference sequence). Germline trimming cut 4 bases from V and 8 bases from J; bases unmatched to any gene: 12. Written as DNA, the CDR3 is TGCAGTGCTATGGCCGGGACTAGCTTAATGGATGAGCAGTTCTTC. This gives the protein CSAMAGTSLMDEQFF.

J is TRBJ2-1 and V is TRBV6-1, with 7 positions matching TRBD2. CDR1 and CDR2 (germline): MNHNS, SASEGT. V was clipped by 2 bases and J by 10 bases; unmatched bases: 5. The CDR3 has 13 residues. DNA of the CDR3: TGTGCCAGCAGTGAAAAGCAGGGAGGGGAGCAGTTCTTC. Protein: CASSEKQGGEQFF.

This clonotype was recorded a few times. This rearrangement joins TRBV10-3 to TRBJ1-4; tentative D call: TRBD1 (5 bases). Trimming pared 4 bases from V and 7 bases from J, leaving 10 bases between. Germline V gene lookup returns CDR1 ENHRY and CDR2 SYGVKD. The length of the CDR3 is 13 residues. Here the CDR3 reads CAISVGAGEKLFF. CDR3 nucleotide sequence: TGTGCCATCAGTGTAGGGGCGGGTGAAAAACTGTTTTTT.

This clonotype has only a few counts. The J gene is TRBJ1-1, the V gene TRBV27, with TRBD1 matching over 7 bases. V was clipped by 0 bases and J by 1 base; unmatched bases: 2. The CDR3 has 15 amino acids. Germline lookup yields CDR1 MNHEY and CDR2 SMNVEV (reference sequence). The CDR3 region is CASSLSTGPNTEAFF. In nucleotides, the CDR3 is TGTGCCAGCAGTTTATCGACAGGGCCGAACACTGAAGCTTTCTTT.

In its sample, this clonotype was seen many times. The gene calls are TRBV5-1 and TRBJ2-7; D could derive from TRBD1 or TRBD2 (5 bases each). The V and J ends lost 3 bases and 7 bases respectively, with 14 bases between them. Germline CDR1 is SGHRS and CDR2 is YFSETQ. The length of the CDR3 is 13 residues. The CDR3 bases are TGCGCCAGCAGCTCGGGCCCAGAGGGGGAGCAGTACTTC. Translated: CASSSGPEGEQYF. The full variable domain, its missing parts supplied by reference TRBV5-1 and TRBJ2-7, is KAGVTQTPRYLIKTRGQQVTLSCSPISGHRSVSWYQQTPGQGLQFLFEYFSETQRNKGNFPGRFSGRQFSNSRSEMNVSTLELGDSALYLCASSSGPEGEQYFGPGTRLTVT.

For this clonotype: At one end, the junction sequence differs from germline, possibly due to a read error. The chain couples TRBV12-3 or TRBV12-4 to TRBJ2-7; 8 nucleotides line up with TRBD1. The CDR3 sequence is 13 residues long. The CDR3 DNA sequence: TGTACCAGCAGTTTAGGACAGGGTAACGAGCAGTACTTC. Translated: CTSSLGQGNEQYF.

J is TRBJ2-4 and V is TRBV2; tentative D call: TRBD1 (7 bases). V was pared by 0 bases and J by 8 bases, with 14 bases between. This CDR3 contains 15 residues. Germline V gene sequence: CDR1 SNHLY, CDR2 FYNNEI. CDR3 sequence reads: CASSEAVGGGHIQYF. CDR3 in DNA: TGTGCCAGCAGTGAAGCAGTCGGAGGGGGCCACATTCAGTACTTC.